Listed here are 12 T cell receptor beta chains from one sample, sequenced in a study of T cells after yellow fever vaccination. TCRdb fed the 5' RACE reads into MiXCR, producing one record per CDR3 protein. The table has approximately 550,000 distinct CDR3 sequences, roughly 12% seen once. Here the sequenced sample was PBMCs, taken on the day of the yellow fever booster vaccination. The source of these receptors is a young man who received the YFV17D yellow fever vaccine.

This clonotype was picked up a small number of times. V usage is TRBV6-2 or TRBV6-3 and J usage is TRBJ2-5, with TRBD2 identical over 16 bases. Germline loops: CDR1 MNHEY, CDR2 SVGEGT. The length of the CDR3 is 20 residues. The V and J ends lost 8 bases and 2 bases, in that order; junction bases with no gene match: 17. CDR3: CASGMDTPGLAGGDQETQYF. CDR3 coding DNA: TGTGCCAGCGGTATGGATACACCGGGACTAGCGGGAGGGGATCAAGAGACCCAGTACTTC.

This chain connects TRBV12-3 or TRBV12-4 to TRBJ2-3, with D maybe TRBD2 (5 bases). With 6 bases removed from V and 4 bases from J, the gap between germline ends came to 14 bases. This CDR3 region has 14 residues. The CDR3 DNA is TGTGCCAGCAGGGTGGTCGGGGTTTCAGATACGCAGTATTTT. The encoded protein is CASRVVGVSDTQYF.

This clonotype was detected only a few times. The chain is built from TRBV20-1 and TRBJ1-6; no clear D gene. Germline V gene lookup returns CDR1 DFQATT and CDR2 SNEGSKA (reference sequence). Trimming removed 3 bases from V and 7 bases from J, with 10 bases in between. The CDR3 runs to 13 residues. The DNA of the CDR3 is TGCAGTGCTAGCACGGACCAGAATTCACCCCTCCACTTT. Protein product: CSASTDQNSPLHF.

This clonotype was detected only a few times. The rearrangement links TRBV7-9 to TRBJ2-7; 11 positions match TRBD2. In germline, CDR1 is SEHNR, CDR2 FQNEAQ (reference sequence). Germline trimming cut 8 bases from V and 6 bases from J; bases unmatched to any gene: 9. The CDR3 runs 14 residues. In DNA form, the CDR3 reads TGTGCCAGCCTAACAGGTCTAGCGGGAGGCGAGCAGTACTTC. Its translation: CASLTGLAGGEQYF.

This clonotype was observed at least ten times. This chain uses TRBV7-9 with TRBJ2-2; D remains ambiguous. V gave up 2 bases and J gave up 0 bases, with 7 bases separating them. Germline CDR1 reads SEHNR; CDR2 reads FQNEAQ (reference sequence). This CDR3 has 15 residues. The CDR3 sequence: CASSLSLANTGELFF. In DNA form, the CDR3 reads TGTGCCAGCAGCTTAAGCCTCGCGAACACCGGGGAGCTGTTTTTT. The entire variable domain, with the rest obtained from reference TRBV7-9 and TRBJ2-2, is as follows: DTGVSQNPRHKITKRGQNVTFRCDPISEHNRLYWYRQTLGQGPEFLTYFQNEAQLEKSRLLSDRFSAERPKGSFSTLEIQRTEQGDSAMYLCASSLSLANTGELFFGEGSRLTVL.

The chain employs TRBV20-1 and TRBJ2-7, with 7 bases matching TRBD1. Germline lookup yields CDR1 DFQATT and CDR2 SNEGSKA (reference sequence). The V segment lost 4 bases and the J segment 5 bases; nucleotides outside the gene matches: 5. This CDR3 region has 12 residues. In DNA form, the CDR3 reads TGCAGTGCTAAACAGGGGATGCACGAGCAGTACTTC. Its protein product is CSAKQGMHEQYF.

V is TRBV5-1 and J is TRBJ2-2; 9 positions match TRBD1. The germline V gene has CDR1 SGHRS and CDR2 YFSETQ. The trim removed 7 bases at V and 7 bases at J, leaving 11 bases unmatched. The CDR3 is made up of 15 amino acids. The CDR3 loop reads CASHPRQGGGGELFF. The CDR3 region has the DNA TGCGCCAGCCACCCCCGACAGGGGGGAGGCGGGGAGCTGTTTTTT.

About this clonotype itself: A much larger clone differs by one base, so this may be a read error. The gene calls are TRBV7-8 and TRBJ2-1; weak D call: TRBD1 (6 bases). This CDR3 spans 17 amino acids. Germline V gives CDR1 SGHVS, CDR2 FQNEAQ. The CDR3 nucleotides read TGTGCCAGCAGCTTAGCTCAGACAGGAAGCTCCTTCAATGAGCAGTTCTTC. It specifies CASSLAQTGSSFNEQFF.

This clonotype was found a few times. V and J are TRBV7-2 and TRBJ1-2; D gene uncertain. Between the trimmed V and J ends, which lost 1 base and 6 bases, there was a span of 9 bases. Germline CDR1 is SGHTA and CDR2 is FQGNSA. The CDR3 sequence is 13 residues long. This CDR3 is CASSLVATDGYTF. CDR3 DNA: TGTGCCAGCAGCTTAGTGGCGACTGATGGCTACACCTTC.

The gene calls are TRBV5-1 and TRBJ2-7, with D possibly being TRBD2 (6 bases). The CDR3 runs to 13 residues. The germline V gene encodes CDR1 SGHRS and CDR2 YFSETQ. V was trimmed by 3 bases and J by 5 bases, leaving 12 bases between them. The CDR3 protein is CASSSTRRDEQYF. Here the CDR3 DNA reads TGCGCCAGCAGCTCAACTAGGAGGGACGAGCAGTACTTC. Full variable domain (missing parts from reference TRBV5-1 and TRBJ2-7): KAGVTQTPRYLIKTRGQQVTLSCSPISGHRSVSWYQQTPGQGLQFLFEYFSETQRNKGNFPGRFSGRQFSNSRSEMNVSTLELGDSALYLCASSSTRRDEQYFGPGTRLTVT.

The chain uses TRBV7-9 and TRBJ1-2; D is ambiguous. The CDR3 spans 12 residues. V was clipped by 10 bases and J by 0 bases, with 9 bases between them. Germline CDR1 is SEHNR and CDR2 is FQNEAQ (reference sequence). The CDR3 protein is CATRRTNYGYTF. The CDR3 DNA follows: TGTGCCACCCGACGGACTAACTATGGCTACACCTTC.

The gene calls are TRBV7-2 and TRBJ2-7, with 10 bases fitting TRBD2. The CDR3 totals 14 residues. Per the germline V gene, CDR1 is SGHTA and CDR2 is FQGNSA. Trimming took 5 bases from V and 8 from J; bases not matched to a gene: 9. The CDR3 region is CASSRSSGSLQQYF. The CDR3 nucleotides read TGTGCCAGCAGCCGCTCTAGCGGGAGTCTTCAGCAGTACTTC.